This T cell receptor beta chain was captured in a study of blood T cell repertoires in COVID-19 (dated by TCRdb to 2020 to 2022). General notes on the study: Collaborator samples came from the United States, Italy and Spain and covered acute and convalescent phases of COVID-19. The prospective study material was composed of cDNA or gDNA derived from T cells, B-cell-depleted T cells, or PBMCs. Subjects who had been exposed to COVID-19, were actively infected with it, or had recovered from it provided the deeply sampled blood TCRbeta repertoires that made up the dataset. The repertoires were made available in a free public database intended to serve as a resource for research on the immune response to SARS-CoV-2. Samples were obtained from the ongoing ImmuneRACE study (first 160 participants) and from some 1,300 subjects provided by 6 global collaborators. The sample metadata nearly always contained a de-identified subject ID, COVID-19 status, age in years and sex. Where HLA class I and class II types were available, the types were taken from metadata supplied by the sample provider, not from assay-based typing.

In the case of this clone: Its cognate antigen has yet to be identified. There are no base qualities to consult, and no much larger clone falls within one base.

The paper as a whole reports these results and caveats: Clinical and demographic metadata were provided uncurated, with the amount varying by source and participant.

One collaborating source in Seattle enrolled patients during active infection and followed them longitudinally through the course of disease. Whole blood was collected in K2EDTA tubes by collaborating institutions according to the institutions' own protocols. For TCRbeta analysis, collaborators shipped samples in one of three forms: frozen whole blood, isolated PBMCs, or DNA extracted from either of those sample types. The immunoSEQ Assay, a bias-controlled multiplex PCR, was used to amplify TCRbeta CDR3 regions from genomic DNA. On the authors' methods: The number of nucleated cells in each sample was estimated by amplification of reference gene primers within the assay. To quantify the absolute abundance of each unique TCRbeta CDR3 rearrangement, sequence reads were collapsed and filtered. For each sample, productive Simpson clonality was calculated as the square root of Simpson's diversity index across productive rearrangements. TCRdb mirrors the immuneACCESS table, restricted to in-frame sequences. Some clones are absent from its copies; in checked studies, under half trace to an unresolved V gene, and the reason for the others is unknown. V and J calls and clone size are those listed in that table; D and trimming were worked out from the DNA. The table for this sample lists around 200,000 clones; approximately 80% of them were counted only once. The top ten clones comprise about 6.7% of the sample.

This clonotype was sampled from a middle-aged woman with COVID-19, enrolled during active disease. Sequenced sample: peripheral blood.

The nucleotide sequence reads as follows: TGCGCCAGCAGTGTTACAGGGGACACAGATACGCAGTATTTT. This yields the protein CASSVTGDTDTQYF. The sequence is built from TRBV10-1 and TRBJ2-3; 7 bases in between match TRBD1. The CDR3 runs 14 residues from the cysteine to the phenylalanine. The sequence is cut down to CDR3 DNA, 42 bases in frame from base 1. At the junction V is shortened by 4 bases and J by 2 bases; bases outside the gene matches: 3. CDR1 and CDR2, looked up from the germline V gene (reference sequence), are WNHNN and SYGVQD.